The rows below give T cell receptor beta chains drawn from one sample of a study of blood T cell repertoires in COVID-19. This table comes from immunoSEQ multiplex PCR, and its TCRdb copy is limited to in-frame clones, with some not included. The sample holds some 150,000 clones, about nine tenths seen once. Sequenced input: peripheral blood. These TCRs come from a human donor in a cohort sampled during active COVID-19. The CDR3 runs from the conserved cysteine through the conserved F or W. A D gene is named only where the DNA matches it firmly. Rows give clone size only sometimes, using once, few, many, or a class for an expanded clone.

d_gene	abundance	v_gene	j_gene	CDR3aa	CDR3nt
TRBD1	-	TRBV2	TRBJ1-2	CASSGQGQGDGYTF	TGTGCCAGCAGTGGCCAAGGACAGGGGGATGGCTACACCTTC
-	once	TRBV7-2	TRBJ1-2	CASSSTSRVAGYTF	TGTGCCAGCAGCTCTACCAGCAGGGTCGCTGGCTACACCTTC
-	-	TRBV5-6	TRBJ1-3	CASSLVRANLGNTIYF	TGTGCCAGCAGCTTGGTCAGGGCCAACCTTGGAAACACCATATATTTT
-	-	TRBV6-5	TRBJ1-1	CASSYNLVTTEAFF	TGTGCCAGCAGTTACAATCTAGTTACGACTGAAGCTTTCTTT
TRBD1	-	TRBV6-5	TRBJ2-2	CASSLGQGGSTGELFF	TGTGCCAGCAGTTTAGGACAGGGCGGTTCCACCGGGGAGCTGTTTTTT
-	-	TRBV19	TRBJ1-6	CASSIRGYNSPLHF	TGTGCCAGTAGTATAAGGGGATATAATTCACCCCTCCACTTT
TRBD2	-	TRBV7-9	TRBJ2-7	CASSPRGGGSYEQYF	TGTGCCAGCAGCCCTAGGGGCGGGGGGTCCTACGAGCAGTACTTC
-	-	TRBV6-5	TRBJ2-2	CASSNRFPGELFF	TGTGCCAGCAGTAACAGGTTCCCCGGGGAGCTGTTTTTT
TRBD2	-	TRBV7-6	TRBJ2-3	CASSLRASGGVTDTQYF	TGTGCCAGCAGCTTAAGGGCTAGCGGGGGGGTCACAGATACGCAGTATTTT
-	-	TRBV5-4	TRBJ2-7	CASSTTGQPGEYF	TGTGCCAGCAGCACCACCGGACAGCCCGGGGAGTACTTC
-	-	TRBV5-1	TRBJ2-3	CASSLGASTDTQYF	TGCGCCAGCAGCTTAGGGGCTAGCACAGATACGCAGTATTTT
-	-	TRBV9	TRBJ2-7	CASSAGLAYEQYF	TGTGCCAGCAGCGCGGGACTGGCCTACGAGCAGTACTTC
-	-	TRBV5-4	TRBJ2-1	CASSSRQGWDEQFF	TGTGCCAGCAGCTCGAGGCAGGGGTGGGATGAGCAGTTCTTC
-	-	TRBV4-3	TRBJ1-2	CASSQGQLSNYGYTF	TGCGCCAGCAGCCAAGGACAACTGAGTAACTATGGCTACACCTTC
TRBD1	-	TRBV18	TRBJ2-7	CASSPSPGQSSYEQYF	TGTGCCAGCTCACCCTCCCCGGGACAGAGCTCCTACGAGCAGTACTTC
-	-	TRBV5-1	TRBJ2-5	CASSPDTQETQYF	TGCGCCAGCAGCCCTGACACACAAGAGACCCAGTACTTC
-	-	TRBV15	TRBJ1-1	CATSRDATRMNTEAFF	TGTGCCACCAGCAGAGACGCTACGCGGATGAACACTGAAGCTTTCTTT
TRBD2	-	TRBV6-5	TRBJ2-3	CASRTGLVDTQYF	TGTGCCAGCAGGACGGGACTAGTAGATACGCAGTATTTT
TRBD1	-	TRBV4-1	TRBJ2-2	CASRNPTGGTGELFF	TGCGCCAGCCGAAACCCCACAGGGGGCACCGGGGAGCTGTTTTTT
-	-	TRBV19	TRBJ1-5	CASSSQYSNQPQHF	TGTGCCAGTAGTAGCCAGTATAGCAATCAGCCCCAGCATTTT
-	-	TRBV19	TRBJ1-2	CASSMYQGSNYGYTF	TGTGCCAGTAGTATGTACCAGGGCTCTAACTATGGCTACACCTTC
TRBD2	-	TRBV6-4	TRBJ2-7	CATPSTSGGLAAEQYF	TGTGCCACCCCATCGACTAGCGGGGGGCTCGCTGCCGAGCAGTACTTC
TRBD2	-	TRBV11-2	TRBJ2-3	CASGPRGGGSSTDTQYF	TGTGCCAGCGGGCCAAGGGGCGGGGGGTCTAGCACAGATACGCAGTATTTT
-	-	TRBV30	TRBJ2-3	CARVPGSQPNMASDTQYF	TGTGCCCGGGTTCCCGGGAGTCAACCGAATATGGCGTCAGATACGCAGTATTTT
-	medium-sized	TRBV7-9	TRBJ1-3	CASSKPVEMINSGNTIYF	TGTGCCAGCAGCAAGCCGGTGGAGATGATAAACTCTGGAAACACCATATATTTT
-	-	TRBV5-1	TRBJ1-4	CASSPSRANEKLFF	TGCGCCAGCAGCCCGAGCCGGGCTAATGAAAAACTGTTTTTT
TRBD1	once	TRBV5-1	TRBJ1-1	CASSLGLRDRGGTEAFF	TGCGCCAGCAGCTTGGGACTCCGGGACAGGGGCGGCACTGAAGCTTTCTTT
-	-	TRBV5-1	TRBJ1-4	CASSLSGDSEKLFF	TGCGCCAGCAGCCTCTCCGGCGACTCTGAAAAACTGTTTTTT
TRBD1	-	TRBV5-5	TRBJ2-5	CASSSGTVGVFAETQYF	TGTGCCAGCAGCTCAGGGACAGTAGGGGTTTTTGCGGAGACCCAGTACTTC
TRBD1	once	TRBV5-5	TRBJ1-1	CASSLDGTGNTEAFF	TGTGCCAGCAGCTTGGATGGGACAGGGAACACTGAAGCTTTCTTT
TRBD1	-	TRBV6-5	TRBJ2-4	CASSLDRGVNIQYF	TGTGCCAGCAGTTTGGACAGGGGGGTTAACATTCAGTACTTC
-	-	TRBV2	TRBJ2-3	CASSWDSDTDTQYF	TGTGCCAGCAGCTGGGACTCTGACACAGATACGCAGTATTTT
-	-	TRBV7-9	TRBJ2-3	CASRISNQYTDTQYF	TGTGCCAGCAGGATAAGTAACCAGTACACAGATACGCAGTATTTT
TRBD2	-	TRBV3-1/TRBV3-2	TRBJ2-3	CASSQEWLAGGLDTQYF	TGTGCCAGCAGCCAAGAATGGCTAGCGGGGGGGCTAGATACGCAGTATTTT
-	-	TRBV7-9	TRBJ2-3	CASSLAMGDTDTQYF	TGTGCCAGCAGCTTAGCTATGGGCGACACAGATACGCAGTATTTT
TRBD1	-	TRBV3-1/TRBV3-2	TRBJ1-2	CASSLTRQGASGYTF	TGTGCCAGCAGCCTTACAAGACAGGGGGCTTCTGGCTACACCTTC
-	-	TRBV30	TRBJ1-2	CAWSASYGYTF	TGTGCCTGGAGTGCTTCCTATGGCTACACCTTC
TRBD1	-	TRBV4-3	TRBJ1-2	CASSPYSGQNGYTF	TGCGCCAGCAGCCCGTACTCGGGACAGAATGGCTACACCTTC
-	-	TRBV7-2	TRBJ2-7	CASSSRRDTTYEQYF	TGTGCCAGCAGCTCAAGACGGGACACAACCTACGAGCAGTACTTC
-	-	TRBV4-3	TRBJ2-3	CASSQNPSGSTDTQYF	TGCGCCAGCAGCCAAAACCCCAGCGGTAGCACAGATACGCAGTATTTT